This TCR beta chain originates from a study of T-cell reconstitution after alpha-beta-depleted transplantation in children. Study-level points and caveats: About two months after transplant, alpha-beta T cells reportedly came from several hundred expanded graft clones. Elevated TCRbeta diversity at day 60 was traced, in some patients, to surviving recipient T cells and thymic progenitors. Counts and diversity of T cells one year after transplant came mostly from newly produced T cells.

V trimming: 2 bases; J trimming: 11 bases; junction bases outside the gene matches: 15. Germline V gene lookup returns CDR1 WNHNN and CDR2 SYGVQD (reference sequence). CDR3 length: 16 amino acids. In regard to this clonotype: Its antigen remains unknown.

A TCRbeta library incorporating unique molecular identifiers was prepared. TCRdb re-derived calls from the PCR reads in MiXCR, one entry per CDR3 protein. This sample has around 800,000 distinct CDR3 sequences, with 15% to 20% found just once. Here the sequenced sample was PBMCs, mostly from graft donor cells, taken 360 days after TCRalphabeta/CD19-depleted stem cell transplant. This TCR derives from a male patient under 18 who had a stem cell transplant for acute lymphoblastic leukemia, so the T cells may come from the graft donor. The rearrangement links TRBV10-1 to TRBJ1-1; 9 bases match TRBD1. The CDR3 nucleotides are TGCGCCAGCAGTGAGACATCCACCGTACAGGGGGCGAGGGCTTTCTTT. Protein product: CASSETSTVQGARAFF.